A selection of T cell receptor beta chains follows, all from one sample in a study of shared clonotypes between healthy human individuals. Assay: immunoSEQ multiplex PCR; the TCRdb copy retains only in-frame clones and omits some. The table includes just over 2,000,000 clones, 85% to 95% detected once. The source material was naive CD4+ T cells sorted from blood. Receptor source: a man between 18 and 29 years old in good health. Each CDR3 is given with its conserved first and last residue. Each record gives: clone size, V gene, J gene, D gene, CDR3 protein, CDR3 DNA. The D gene is left open where the match is weak. The size of a clone is reported for some rows only, either as once, few or many, or as a class for expanded clones.

>NA|TRBV6-5|TRBJ1-3|TRBD1
CASRRGQASGNTIYF
TGTGCCAGCCGAAGAGGACAGGCCTCTGGAAACACCATATATTTT
>NA|TRBV9|TRBJ2-5|NA
CASSVGLGAQETQYF
TGTGCCAGCAGCGTAGGTCTCGGGGCCCAAGAGACCCAGTACTTC
>NA|TRBV7-6|TRBJ1-1|NA
CASSLQGPGTEAFF
TGTGCCAGCAGCTTACAGGGTCCGGGAACTGAAGCTTTCTTT
>NA|TRBV11-2|TRBJ2-2|TRBD1
CASSLTDRANTGELFF
TGTGCCAGCAGCTTAACCGACAGGGCAAACACCGGGGAGCTGTTTTTT
>NA|TRBV10-3|TRBJ1-1|TRBD1
CATYRGTEAFF
TGTGCCACATACAGGGGCACTGAAGCTTTCTTT
>once|TRBV12-5|TRBJ1-6|NA
CASGLAQLNSPLHF
TGTGCTAGTGGTTTGGCCCAATTGAATTCACCCCTCCACTTT
>NA|TRBV18|TRBJ1-1|TRBD1
CASSPPTGGGRSSNTEAFF
TGTGCCAGCTCACCACCGACAGGGGGCGGAAGGAGCTCGAACACTGAAGCTTTCTTT
>NA|TRBV5-1|TRBJ2-7|TRBD1
CASNTEGQGVEQYF
TGCGCCAGCAACACTGAGGGACAGGGAGTCGAGCAGTACTTC
>NA|TRBV19|TRBJ1-3|NA
CASIRTASSGNTIYF
TGTGCCAGTATCCGGACGGCGAGCTCTGGAAACACCATATATTTT
>NA|TRBV10-3|TRBJ2-1|NA
CAISGQVYNEQFF
TGTGCCATCAGTGGGCAAGTTTACAATGAGCAGTTCTTC